What follows are 22 T cell receptor beta chains derived from one specimen sequenced in a study of T cell repertoires in urothelial bladder cancer. Sequencing used immunoSEQ multiplex PCR; TCRdb keeps in-frame clones, though not all of them. The sample includes fewer than 15,000 clones, about 70% of them seen just once. Source material: tumor-infiltrating cells from bladder cancer. These receptors all stem from a human donor with urothelial carcinoma.

Here the CDR3 reads CASSLYRDMYSPLHF. Written as DNA, the CDR3 is TGTGCCAGCAGTTTATACAGGGACATGTATTCACCCCTCCACTTT. This chain uses TRBV27 with TRBJ1-6; TRBD1 is a possible D gene (6 bases). Germline CDR1 and CDR2: MNHEY and SMNVEV (reference sequence). V dropped 1 base and J dropped 8 bases, with 12 bases sitting between them. The CDR3 consists of 15 residues.

As regards this clone: Sequence at one end of the junction differs from germline and may be a read error. In nucleotides, the CDR3 is TGTGCTAGCAGCGCTGGGACTAGCGGGGGGCGTTCCGATACGCAGTATTTT. Translation gives CASSAGTSGGRSDTQYF. The chain has TRBV7-7 and TRBJ2-3; 15 nucleotides agree with TRBD2. The V gene's germline CDR1 is SSHAT and CDR2 FNYEAQ (reference sequence). The CDR3 is 17 residues long.

A few counts support this clone. J is TRBJ2-1 and V is TRBV30; the D gene could be TRBD1 or TRBD2 (5 bases each). The CDR3 contains 14 residues. Germline lookup yields CDR1 GTSNPN and CDR2 SVGIG (reference sequence). V shed 0 bases and J shed 7 bases, with 13 bases lying between them. The CDR3 loop reads CAWSVMVGPNEQFF. The CDR3, as DNA: TGTGCCTGGAGTGTTATGGTGGGACCAAATGAGCAGTTCTTC. Looking up the rest from reference TRBV30 and TRBJ2-1 gives the full variable domain: SQTIHQWPATLVQPVGSPLSLECTVEGTSNPNLYWYRQAAGRGLQLLFYSVGIGQISSEVPQNLSASRPQDRQFILSSKKLLLSDSGFYLCAWSVMVGPNEQFFGPGTRLTVL.

The chain carries TRBV4-2 and TRBJ2-3; no clear D. The CDR3 spans 15 residues. Deletions cut 1 base from V and 1 base from J, with 9 bases between. The germline CDR1 and CDR2 sequences are LGHNA and YNFKEQ. The CDR3 nucleotides are TGTGCCAGCAGCCAAGCTTTTCCGGGCACAGATACGCAGTATTTT. This codes for CASSQAFPGTDTQYF.

This clone rates as medium-sized. The chain combines TRBV7-9 with TRBJ2-3; no reliable D call. V dropped 5 bases and J dropped 6 bases, with 9 bases sitting between them. CDR1 is SEHNR and CDR2 is FQNEAQ in the germline V gene (reference sequence). This CDR3 is 12 amino acids long. For the CDR3, the DNA is TGTGCCAGCAGCCCCGAGTCGGATACGCAGTATTTT. As protein: CASSPESDTQYF. Together with reference TRBV7-9 and TRBJ2-3, the CDR3 gives the full variable domain: DTGVSQNPRHKITKRGQNVTFRCDPISEHNRLYWYRQTLGQGPEFLTYFQNEAQLEKSRLLSDRFSAERPKGSFSTLEIQRTEQGDSAMYLCASSPESDTQYFGPGTRLTVL.

The J gene is TRBJ1-5, the V gene TRBV7-2; no clear D. The ends were cut back, 1 base at V and 7 bases at J, with 14 bases in the middle. In germline, CDR1 is SGHTA, CDR2 FQGNSA. CDR3 length: 15 residues. Here the CDR3 reads CASSLEWASQQPQHF. CDR3 nucleotide sequence: TGTGCCAGCAGCTTAGAGTGGGCCAGTCAGCAGCCCCAGCATTTT.

V usage is TRBV5-6 and J usage is TRBJ2-3, with 8 nucleotides matching TRBD2. J gave up 7 bases and V 2 bases, and 6 bases lay outside the gene matches. This CDR3 is 14 amino acids long. CDR1 is SGHDT, CDR2 YYEEEE, per germline. The CDR3 region has the DNA TGTGCCAGCAGCTTAGCGGGGGCTGCGAATACGCAGTATTTT. Translated: CASSLAGAANTQYF.

This rearrangement joins TRBV29-1 to TRBJ2-5; a possible D gene is TRBD1 (6 bases). Germline-derived CDR1 and CDR2 are SQVTM and ANQGSEA. Trimming shortened V by 0 bases and J by 5 bases, and 10 bases separated the two germline ends. The CDR3 is made up of 13 amino acids. The CDR3 bases are TGCAGCGTTGAAGAACAGGGTTGGGAGACCCAGTACTTC. Protein sequence: CSVEEQGWETQYF.

The chain recombines TRBV9 with TRBJ2-5; the D gene is possibly TRBD1 (6 bases). Germline CDR1 and CDR2: SGDLS and YYNGEE. The length of the CDR3 is 14 residues. V was trimmed by 3 bases and J by 1 base, leaving 10 bases between them. The CDR3 DNA reads TGTGCCAGCAGCGCGGGACATACCCAAGAGACCCAGTACTTC. Translation: CASSAGHTQETQYF.

This chain joins TRBV5-4 and TRBJ2-5; possibly TRBD2 for D (6 bases). The CDR3 is 15 residues long. Germline values: CDR1 SGHNT, CDR2 YYREEE (reference sequence). Trimming removed 5 bases at V and 2 bases at J, with 16 bases between. The CDR3 reads CASSLNRERQETQYF. As DNA, the CDR3 is TGTGCCAGCAGTTTGAACCGGGAGCGACAAGAGACCCAGTACTTC.

The chain employs TRBV5-4 and TRBJ1-3; 10 bases match TRBD1. The germline V gene has CDR1 SGHNT and CDR2 YYREEE (reference sequence). The CDR3 contains 15 residues. V lost 3 bases, J lost 2 bases, and 2 bases stayed unmatched. In nucleotides, the CDR3 is TGTGCCAGCAGCTCTGGGACAGGGGCTGGAAACACCATATATTTT. It encodes CASSSGTGAGNTIYF. Filled out from reference TRBV5-4 and TRBJ1-3, the complete variable domain reads ETGVTQSPTHLIKTRGQQVTLRCSSQSGHNTVSWYQQALGQGPQFIFQYYREEENGRGNFPPRFSGLQFPNYSSELNVNALELDDSALYLCASSSGTGAGNTIYFGEGSWLTVV.

This clone was detected only a few times. The chain is built from TRBV6-6 and TRBJ1-2; D is uncertain. This CDR3 is built from 14 residues. The V gene's germline CDR1 is MNHNY and CDR2 SVGAGI (reference sequence). Trimming removed 2 bases from V and 4 bases from J, with 11 bases in between. CDR3: CASSYVEEGYGYTF. Here the CDR3 DNA reads TGTGCCAGCAGTTACGTTGAGGAGGGCTATGGCTACACCTTC.

This chain uses TRBV12-5 with TRBJ1-5; D is undetermined. CDR1 and CDR2 from the germline V gene are LGHNT and FRNRAP. There are 12 residues in the CDR3. V was trimmed by 1 base and J by 4 bases, leaving 2 bases between them. CDR3 nucleotide sequence: TGTGCTAGTGGTTTGGCTAATCAGCCCCAGCATTTT. Amino acids: CASGLANQPQHF.

This rearrangement joins TRBV5-1 to TRBJ2-1, with 8 bases that match TRBD2. Losses at the gene ends were 0 bases for V and 1 base for J; bases not matched to a gene: 6. The CDR3 runs 17 residues. Looked up from germline, CDR1 is SGHRS and CDR2 is YFSETQ. The DNA for the CDR3 is TGCGCCAGCAGCTTGGCGGTACTAGCGGCATCCTACAATGAGCAGTTCTTC. As protein: CASSLAVLAASYNEQFF.

V and J are TRBV30 and TRBJ1-5, with no clear D. With 1 base removed from V and 4 bases from J, the gap between germline ends came to 5 bases. Germline V lookup: CDR1 GTSNPN, CDR2 SVGIG (reference sequence). The CDR3 totals 12 residues. The DNA for the CDR3 is TGTGCCTGGAGTGCAGTGAATCAGCCCCAGCATTTT. Translation: CAWSAVNQPQHF.

The chain recombines TRBV5-4 with TRBJ2-5; no clear D gene. Trimming left V 3 bases short and J 4 bases short, with 10 bases between. Germline assignment: CDR1 SGHNT and CDR2 YYREEE (reference sequence). The CDR3 spans 13 residues. Here the CDR3 DNA reads TGTGCCAGCAGCTGGGATAAGGGAGAGACCCAGTACTTC. Translating gives CASSWDKGETQYF. The full variable domain, with the rest looked up from reference TRBV5-4 and TRBJ2-5, is ETGVTQSPTHLIKTRGQQVTLRCSSQSGHNTVSWYQQALGQGPQFIFQYYREEENGRGNFPPRFSGLQFPNYSSELNVNALELDDSALYLCASSWDKGETQYFGPGTRLLVL.

The V and J genes are TRBV11-1 and TRBJ2-7, with TRBD1 matching 8 bases. The V gene's germline CDR1 is SGHAT and CDR2 FQDESV (reference sequence). CDR3 length equals 15 residues. The ends lost 5 bases at V and 4 bases at J; junction bases unmatched: 10. The CDR3 loop reads CASSDRTGKSYEQYF. Here the CDR3 DNA reads TGTGCCAGCAGCGATAGGACAGGGAAATCGTACGAGCAGTACTTC.

The V call is TRBV7-2, the J call TRBJ2-3; D not resolved. V shed 1 base and J shed 0 bases, with 14 bases lying between them. The CDR3 has 17 residues. Germline CDR1 SGHTA, CDR2 FQGNSA. CDR3 in amino acids: CASSLGAPGLSTDTQYF. CDR3 nucleotide sequence: TGTGCCAGCAGCTTAGGTGCCCCGGGCCTTAGCACAGATACGCAGTATTTT. The full variable domain, completed using reference TRBV7-2 and TRBJ2-3, is GAGVSQSPSNKVTEKGKDVELRCDPISGHTALYWYRQSLGQGLEFLIYFQGNSAPDKSGLPSDRFSAERTGGSVSTLTIQRTQQEDSAVYLCASSLGAPGLSTDTQYFGPGTRLTVL.

The chain employs TRBV30 and TRBJ1-1, with D uncertain. The CDR3 has 14 residues. CDR1 and CDR2 (germline): GTSNPN, SVGIG (reference sequence). V lost 2 bases and J lost 4, with 14 bases in between. CDR3 nucleotides: TGTGCCTGGAGTTTAGGGCAGCTAGCCACTGAAGCTTTCTTT. Its protein product is CAWSLGQLATEAFF.

This clone appeared a few times. The rearrangement links TRBV7-9 to TRBJ1-1; D is ambiguous. The CDR3 is 13 residues long. With 6 bases removed from V and 1 base from J, the gap between germline ends came to 9 bases. Germline CDR1 reads SEHNR; CDR2 reads FQNEAQ (reference sequence). CDR3 nucleotide sequence: TGTGCCAGCAGATGGACTGAGAACACTGAAGCTTTCTTT. Translated: CASRWTENTEAFF.

The chain's CDR3 is CASSLEWGSGGYTF. In DNA, the CDR3 is TGCGCCAGCAGCTTGGAGTGGGGTTCAGGAGGCTACACCTTC. This rearrangement joins TRBV5-1 to TRBJ1-2; D uncertain. This CDR3 contains 14 residues. Germline assignment: CDR1 SGHRS and CDR2 YFSETQ. Trimming removed 0 bases at V and 8 bases at J, with 14 bases between.

There are a few counts of this clone. V usage is TRBV11-2 and J usage is TRBJ2-5, with 7 bases lining up with TRBD1. The germline gives CDR1 SGHAT, CDR2 FQNNGV. Trimming removed 1 base from V and 1 base from J; junction bases left unmatched: 3. CDR3 size: 15 residues. CDR3 bases: TGTGCCAGCAGCTTAGGGGCAGGGGGCCAAGAGACCCAGTACTTC. This codes for CASSLGAGGQETQYF.